The 27 T cell receptor beta chains below all came from one sample that was sequenced in a study of blood T cell repertoires in COVID-19. The table came from immunoSEQ multiplex PCR; TCRdb's copy has only in-frame clones and leaves some out. The sample lists some 220,000 clones; 86% were seen once. The sequenced sample was PBMCs or T cells enriched from blood (not recorded which). These receptors originate from a woman in her fifties or sixties in a cohort exposed to, infected with or recovered from COVID-19 (not recorded which).

The chain has TRBV7-8 and TRBJ2-2; TRBD2 might be the D (5 bases). The CDR3 has 14 amino acids. V was pared by 2 bases and J by 3 bases, with 7 bases between. From germline, CDR1 is SGHVS and CDR2 FQNEAQ. CDR3 protein: CASSLFGDTGELFF. The CDR3 nucleotides are TGTGCCAGCAGCTTATTCGGGGACACCGGGGAGCTGTTTTTT.

The chain carries TRBV19 and TRBJ1-2; 9 positions agree with TRBD1. The germline V gene encodes CDR1 LNHDA and CDR2 SQIVND (reference sequence). The trim removed 4 bases at V and 7 bases at J, leaving 7 bases unmatched. The CDR3 length is 14 residues. The CDR3 loop reads CASSTPGQGRGYTF. CDR3 in DNA: TGTGCCAGTAGTACTCCGGGACAGGGTCGTGGCTACACCTTC.

The chain is built from TRBV9 and TRBJ2-3; tentative D call: TRBD2 (6 bases). Germline V gene data show CDR1 as SGDLS and CDR2 as YYNGEE. The V end lost 2 bases, the J end lost 2 bases, and 15 bases lay between the germline ends. The CDR3 extends over 16 amino acids. CDR3: CASSVHPGEATDTQYF. In DNA form, the CDR3 reads TGTGCCAGCAGCGTCCACCCGGGAGAGGCCACAGATACGCAGTATTTT.

V gene TRBV10-3 combines with J gene TRBJ1-5; no firm D call. Germline assignment: CDR1 ENHRY and CDR2 SYGVKD. This CDR3 is 15 amino acids long. Deletions cut 0 bases from V and 4 bases from J, with 10 bases between. CDR3 in DNA: TGTGCCATCAGTGAGTCGATGCCAGCGAATCAGCCCCAGCATTTT. It translates to CAISESMPANQPQHF.

This chain uses TRBV28 with TRBJ2-3; a possible D gene is TRBD1 (5 bases). The V gene's germline CDR1 is MDHEN and CDR2 SYDVKM. V lost 9 bases and J lost 2, with 18 bases in between. This CDR3 has 15 residues. CDR3 in DNA: TGTGCCAGTATGGGGCGGAGATCGGACACAGATACGCAGTATTTT. Translated: CASMGRRSDTDTQYF.

CDR3 loop: CASGGANYGYTF. CDR3 in DNA: TGTGCCAGCGGCGGAGCTAACTATGGCTACACCTTC. The chain is built from TRBV7-3 and TRBJ1-2; no definite D call. Deletions cut 8 bases from V and 0 bases from J, with 7 bases between. Looked up from germline, CDR1 is SGHTA and CDR2 is FQGTGA. The CDR3 covers 12 residues.

The J gene is TRBJ2-5, the V gene TRBV5-5; possibly TRBD1 for D (5 bases). This CDR3 has 16 amino acids. The V end was cut by 4 bases, the J end by 5 bases, with 21 bases between. Germline values: CDR1 SGHKS, CDR2 YYEKEE (reference sequence). The CDR3 coding sequence is TGTGCCAGCAGCATGACATGGCAGGGTGGAGCGGAGACCCAGTACTTC. Protein product: CASSMTWQGGAETQYF.

CDR3 coding DNA: TGTGCCAGCAGCTTGAGGGCCGACACTGAAGCTTTCTTT. Its protein is CASSLRADTEAFF. The chain employs TRBV11-2 and TRBJ1-1; no definite D call. Germline-derived CDR1 and CDR2 are SGHAT and FQNNGV. The CDR3 is 13 amino acids. V dropped 3 bases and J dropped 3 bases, with 8 bases sitting between them.

The V gene is TRBV7-2, the J gene TRBJ2-7; 9 positions match TRBD2. The CDR3 has 15 residues. With V trimmed by 5 bases and J by 2 bases, 7 bases remained unmatched. In germline, CDR1 is SGHTA, CDR2 FQGNSA. The CDR3 reads CASSPFSGGPYEQYF. The CDR3 bases are TGTGCCAGCAGCCCATTCAGCGGGGGGCCCTACGAGCAGTACTTC.

Many counts were recorded for this clone. V and J are TRBV11-2 and TRBJ2-7; 9 positions agree with TRBD1. This CDR3 has 18 residues. Germline CDR1 SGHAT, CDR2 FQNNGV. Trimming took 1 base from V and 2 from J; bases not matched to a gene: 12. This CDR3 reads CASSLGRTGTGSPYEQYF. The CDR3 DNA follows: TGTGCCAGCAGCTTAGGGCGGACCGGGACAGGGAGCCCCTACGAGCAGTACTTC.

The V gene is TRBV5-6, the J gene TRBJ2-3, with 7 positions matching TRBD2. Germline CDR1 and CDR2: SGHDT and YYEEEE. Trimming cost V 1 base and J 8 bases; bases outside gene matches: 7. The CDR3 is 14 residues long. This CDR3 reads CASSLLAGVPTQYF. The DNA of the CDR3 is TGTGCCAGCAGCTTGCTGGCGGGGGTTCCTACGCAGTATTTT.

V and J are TRBV4-2 and TRBJ1-6, with no clear D. V was trimmed by 4 bases and J by 0 bases, leaving 13 bases between them. Germline lookup yields CDR1 LGHNA and CDR2 YNFKEQ. This CDR3 is built from 17 residues. This CDR3 reads CASSPGFEFSYNSPLHF. The CDR3 bases are TGTGCCAGCAGCCCCGGGTTTGAATTCTCCTATAATTCACCCCTCCACTTT.

CDR3 sequence (DNA): TGTGCCAGCAGCTCTTATTCAGGGCTTGGAGATACGCAGTATTTT. Translation gives CASSSYSGLGDTQYF. V usage is TRBV5-4 and J usage is TRBJ2-3; D possibly corresponds to TRBD1 (5 bases). Germline CDR1 and CDR2: SGHNT and YYREEE (reference sequence). V lost 3 bases and J lost 5, with 16 bases in between. This CDR3 region has 15 residues. Filled out from reference TRBV5-4 and TRBJ2-3, the complete variable domain reads ETGVTQSPTHLIKTRGQQVTLRCSSQSGHNTVSWYQQALGQGPQFIFQYYREEENGRGNFPPRFSGLQFPNYSSELNVNALELDDSALYLCASSSYSGLGDTQYFGPGTRLTVL.

The chain links TRBV30 to TRBJ1-2, with D uncertain. V lost 4 bases and J lost 6, with 12 bases in between. The CDR3 runs 12 residues. Looked up from germline, CDR1 is GTSNPN and CDR2 is SVGIG (reference sequence). CDR3 nucleotide sequence: TGTGCCTGGACTCGGGGTAATAATGGCTACACCTTC. This translates into CAWTRGNNGYTF.

The chain employs TRBV5-1 and TRBJ2-5; the match to TRBD2 covers 15 bases. Trimming removed 3 bases from V and 5 bases from J; junction bases left unmatched: 5. The germline V gene encodes CDR1 SGHRS and CDR2 YFSETQ. The CDR3 totals 16 residues. The CDR3 nucleotides read TGCGCCAGCAGCTGGACTAGCGGGGGGGCCAAGGAGACCCAGTACTTC. Translating it yields CASSWTSGGAKETQYF.

V usage is TRBV7-9 and J usage is TRBJ2-7, with TRBD2 matching 12 bases. The CDR3 is made up of 15 amino acids. Germline V gene lookup returns CDR1 SEHNR and CDR2 FQNEAQ (reference sequence). Unmatched junction bases numbered 6, after V lost 6 bases and J lost 3 bases. The chain's CDR3 is CASRPGLAGIYEQYF. The CDR3 bases are TGTGCCAGCAGGCCCGGACTAGCGGGGATCTACGAGCAGTACTTC.

The rearrangement uses TRBV11-2 and TRBJ1-4, with 7 positions matching TRBD1. V lost 7 bases and J lost 8; bases outside the gene matches: 10. The CDR3 length is 14 residues. Germline assignment: CDR1 SGHAT and CDR2 FQNNGV. CDR3 in amino acids: CASKTTGFGEKLFF. The CDR3, as DNA: TGTGCCAGCAAAACGACAGGGTTCGGCGAAAAACTGTTTTTT.

The chain carries TRBV10-3 and TRBJ1-4, with D possibly TRBD1 on 6 matching bases. Germline V CDR1 and CDR2: ENHRY, SYGVKD. The V gene lost 6 bases and the J gene lost 8 bases, with 13 bases spanning the gap. This CDR3 contains 13 residues. The CDR3 DNA reads TGTGCCATCAGGGAACAGGGCACGGAAAAACTGTTTTTT. Encoded protein: CAIREQGTEKLFF.

Here the CDR3 DNA reads TGTGCCAGCAGCTCCCCGGGACAGACTGGCTACACCTTC. As protein: CASSSPGQTGYTF. J is TRBJ1-2 and V is TRBV7-3, with 7 bases lining up with TRBD1. V dropped 4 bases and J dropped 7; count of bases not matched to a gene: 6. The length of the CDR3 is 13 residues. Germline V CDR1 and CDR2: SGHTA, FQGTGA.

This rearrangement joins TRBV10-1 to TRBJ2-2; 10 bases align to TRBD2. The CDR3 totals 21 residues. The germline gives CDR1 WNHNN, CDR2 SYGVQD (reference sequence). Trimming removed 4 bases from V and 0 bases from J; junction bases left unmatched: 17. In DNA form, the CDR3 reads TGCGCCAGCAGTGGCTACCGTGGGCTAGCGGGGGACAATCCGAACACCGGGGAGCTGTTTTTT. This translates into CASSGYRGLAGDNPNTGELFF.

The chain links TRBV15 to TRBJ2-5; 8 nucleotides line up with TRBD2. CDR3 length equals 16 residues. Trimming at V came to 3 bases and at J to 2 bases, leaving 8 bases not matched to a gene. The germline CDR1 and CDR2 sequences are LNHNV and YYDKDF (reference sequence). The CDR3 sequence: CATSSGSGGPQETQYF. The CDR3 bases are TGTGCCACCAGCAGCGGAAGCGGGGGCCCTCAAGAGACCCAGTACTTC. Using reference TRBV15 and TRBJ2-5 for the parts outside the CDR3, the full variable domain is DAMVIQNPRYQVTQFGKPVTLSCSQTLNHNVMYWYQQKSSQAPKLLFHYYDKDFNNEADTPDNFQSRRPNTSFCFLDIRSPGLGDTAMYLCATSSGSGGPQETQYFGPGTRLLVL.

V gene TRBV4-1 combines with J gene TRBJ2-1, with 8 positions matching TRBD2. The J segment lost 6 bases and the V segment lost 4 bases, leaving 14 bases of the junction unmatched. The CDR3 consists of 17 residues. Germline V gives CDR1 MGHRA, CDR2 YSYEKL. The CDR3 reads CASSPNLGGLVFNEQFF. The CDR3 DNA reads as TGCGCCAGCAGCCCTAACCTGGGGGGACTAGTTTTCAATGAGCAGTTCTTC.

Turning to this clone: One end of the junction varies from germline; a read error may be responsible. The chain uses TRBV11-2 and TRBJ1-1; possible D gene TRBD1, 5 bases. This CDR3 spans 15 amino acids. Germline V gives CDR1 SGHAT, CDR2 FQNNGV. CDR3: CASSVEGHGGTEAFF. As DNA, the CDR3 is TGTGCCAGCAGCGTAGAAGGCCACGGGGGGACTGAAGCTTTCTTT.

The chain links TRBV9 to TRBJ2-5; 8 bases match TRBD1. The CDR3 spans 15 residues. Germline CDR1 is SGDLS and CDR2 is YYNGEE. Unmatched junction bases numbered 8, after V lost 4 bases and J lost 3 bases. This chain's CDR3 is CASSRDRGGKETQYF. DNA of the CDR3: TGTGCCAGCAGCAGAGACAGGGGTGGGAAAGAGACCCAGTACTTC.

The chain links TRBV6-5 to TRBJ2-7; 7 bases line up with TRBD1. The trim removed 2 bases at V and 5 bases at J, leaving 6 bases unmatched. CDR3 length: 14 residues. Germline values: CDR1 MNHEY, CDR2 SVGAGI. CDR3 bases: TGTGCCAGCAGTTACGACGACAGGGTCGACGAGCAGTACTTC. Translating it yields CASSYDDRVDEQYF.

V is TRBV10-3 and J is TRBJ1-1, with 9 bases that match TRBD1. This CDR3 has 14 amino acids. Trimming at V came to 6 bases and at J to 4 bases, leaving 6 bases not matched to a gene. Germline CDR1 ENHRY, CDR2 SYGVKD. CDR3 bases: TGTGCCATCAGCAGACAGGGGGGGGTCACTGAAGCTTTCTTT. This codes for CAISRQGGVTEAFF.

The chain employs TRBV28 and TRBJ2-7; 8 bases are a match to TRBD2. Germline V CDR1 and CDR2: MDHEN, SYDVKM. CDR3 length: 14 residues. Trimming cost V 5 bases and J 0 bases; bases outside gene matches: 3. The CDR3 region has the DNA TGTGCCAGCAGTAGCGGGGGAAGCTCCTACGAGCAGTACTTC. Protein sequence: CASSSGGSSYEQYF. The full variable domain, rest sourced from reference TRBV28 and TRBJ2-7, is DVKVTQSSRYLVKRTGEKVFLECVQDMDHENMFWYRQDPGLGLRLIYFSYDVKMKEKGDIPEGYSVSREKKERFSLILESASTNQTSMYLCASSSGGSSYEQYFGPGTRLTVT.